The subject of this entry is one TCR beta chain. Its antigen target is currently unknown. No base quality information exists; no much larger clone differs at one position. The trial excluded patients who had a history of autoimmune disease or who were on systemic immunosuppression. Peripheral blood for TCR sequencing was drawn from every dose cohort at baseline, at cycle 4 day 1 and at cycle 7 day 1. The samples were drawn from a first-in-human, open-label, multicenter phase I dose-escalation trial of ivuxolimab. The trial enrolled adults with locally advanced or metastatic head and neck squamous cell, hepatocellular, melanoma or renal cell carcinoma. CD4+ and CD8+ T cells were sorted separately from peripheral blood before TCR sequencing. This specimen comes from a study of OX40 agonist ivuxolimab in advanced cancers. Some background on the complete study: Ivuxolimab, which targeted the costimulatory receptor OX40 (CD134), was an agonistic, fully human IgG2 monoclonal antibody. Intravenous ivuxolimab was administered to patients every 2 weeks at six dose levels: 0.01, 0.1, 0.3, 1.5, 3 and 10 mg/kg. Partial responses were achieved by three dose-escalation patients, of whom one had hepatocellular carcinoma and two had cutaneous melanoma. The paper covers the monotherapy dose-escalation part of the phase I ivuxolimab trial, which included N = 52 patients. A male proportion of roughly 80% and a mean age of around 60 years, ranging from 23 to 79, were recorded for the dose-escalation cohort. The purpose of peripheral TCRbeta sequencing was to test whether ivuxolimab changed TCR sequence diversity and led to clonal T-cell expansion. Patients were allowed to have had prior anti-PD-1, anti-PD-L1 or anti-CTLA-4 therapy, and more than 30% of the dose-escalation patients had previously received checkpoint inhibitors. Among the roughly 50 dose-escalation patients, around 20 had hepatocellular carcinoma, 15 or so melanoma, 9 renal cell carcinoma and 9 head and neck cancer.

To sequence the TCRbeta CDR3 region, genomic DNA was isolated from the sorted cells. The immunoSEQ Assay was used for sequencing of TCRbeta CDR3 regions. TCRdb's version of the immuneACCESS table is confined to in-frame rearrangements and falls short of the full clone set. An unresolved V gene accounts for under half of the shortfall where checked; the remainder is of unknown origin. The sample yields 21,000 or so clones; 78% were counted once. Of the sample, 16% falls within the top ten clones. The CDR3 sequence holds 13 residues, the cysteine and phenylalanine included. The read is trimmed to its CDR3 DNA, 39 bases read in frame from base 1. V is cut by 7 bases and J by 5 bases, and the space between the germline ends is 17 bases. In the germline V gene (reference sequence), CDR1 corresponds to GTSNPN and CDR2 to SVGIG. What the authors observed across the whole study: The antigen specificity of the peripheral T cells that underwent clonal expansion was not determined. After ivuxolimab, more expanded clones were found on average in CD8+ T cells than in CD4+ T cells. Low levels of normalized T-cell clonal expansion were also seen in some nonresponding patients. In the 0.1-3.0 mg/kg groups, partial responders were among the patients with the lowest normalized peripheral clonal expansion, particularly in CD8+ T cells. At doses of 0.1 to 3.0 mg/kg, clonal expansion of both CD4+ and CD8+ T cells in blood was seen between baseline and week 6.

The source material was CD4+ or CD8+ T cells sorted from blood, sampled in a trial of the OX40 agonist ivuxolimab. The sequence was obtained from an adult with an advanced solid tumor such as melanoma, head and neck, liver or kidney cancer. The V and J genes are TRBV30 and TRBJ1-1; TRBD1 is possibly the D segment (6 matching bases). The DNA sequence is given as TGTGCCTCGAAGCTTCAGGGGAGAACTGAAGCTTTCTTT. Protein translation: CASKLQGRTEAFF.